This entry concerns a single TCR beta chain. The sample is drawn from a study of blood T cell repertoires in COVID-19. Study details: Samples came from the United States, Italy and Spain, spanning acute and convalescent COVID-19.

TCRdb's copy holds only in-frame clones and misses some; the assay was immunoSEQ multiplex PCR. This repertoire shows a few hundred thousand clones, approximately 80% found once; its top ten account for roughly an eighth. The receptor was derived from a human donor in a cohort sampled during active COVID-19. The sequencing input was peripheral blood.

The CDR3 spells CASSESGLAITRTDTQYF. The CDR3 nucleotides are TGCGCCAGCAGTGAGTCGGGACTAGCGATCACTCGGACAGATACGCAGTATTTT. V and J are TRBV10-1 and TRBJ2-3; 10 nucleotides match TRBD2. Germline V gene lookup returns CDR1 WNHNN and CDR2 SYGVQD (reference sequence). V trimming: 0 bases; J trimming: 3 bases; junction bases outside the gene matches: 9. The CDR3 is 18 residues long.